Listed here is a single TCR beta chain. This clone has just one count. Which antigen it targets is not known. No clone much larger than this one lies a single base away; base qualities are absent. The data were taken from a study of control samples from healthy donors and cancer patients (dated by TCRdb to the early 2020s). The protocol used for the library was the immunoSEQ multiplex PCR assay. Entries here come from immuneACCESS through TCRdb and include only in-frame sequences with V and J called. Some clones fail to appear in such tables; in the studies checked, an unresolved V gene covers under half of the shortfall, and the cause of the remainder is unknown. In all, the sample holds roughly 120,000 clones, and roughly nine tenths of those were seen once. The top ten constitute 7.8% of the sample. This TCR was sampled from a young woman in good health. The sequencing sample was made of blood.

The DNA reads TGTGCCAGCAGTTTGGGTCAGGTCTATGGCTACACCTTC. It is translated as CASSLGQVYGYTF. The chain is made from TRBV12-3 or TRBV12-4 and TRBJ1-2; no D segment can be confidently identified. The CDR3 runs 13 residues from the cysteine to the phenylalanine. The kept DNA is CDR3 alone, 39 bases in frame from the first base. V is cut by 3 bases and J by 4 bases, and the space between the germline ends is 9 bases.